Each of the 13 T cell receptor beta chains below was sequenced from the same sample in a study of blood T cell repertoires in COVID-19. Repertoires were generated with immunoSEQ multiplex PCR, while TCRdb's copy carries only in-frame clones and drops some. The sample consists of about 98,000 clones, about 81% of them appearing once. The sequenced material came from peripheral blood. The source is a man at least 80 years old with acute or convalescent COVID-19.

This sequence joins TRBV28 and TRBJ2-1; a possible D gene is TRBD1 (6 bases). CDR1 and CDR2 (germline): MDHEN, SYDVKM. The CDR3 has 15 amino acids. V was pared by 2 bases and J by 0 bases, with 8 bases between. CDR3 protein: CASSLEGGSYNEQFF. The CDR3 coding sequence is TGTGCCAGCAGTTTAGAAGGGGGCTCCTACAATGAGCAGTTCTTC.

The V gene is TRBV4-3, the J gene TRBJ2-3; D is unresolved. The CDR3 is 16 residues long. The V gene's germline CDR1 is LGHNA and CDR2 YSLEER. V was shortened by 1 base and J by 2 bases, with 13 bases between the two germline ends. CDR3 sequence reads: CASSQVRYQSTDTQYF. The CDR3, as DNA: TGCGCCAGCAGCCAAGTTCGCTACCAATCCACAGATACGCAGTATTTT.

The V and J genes are TRBV14 and TRBJ1-1; D is unclear. Trimming stripped 2 bases from V and 1 base from J, with 2 bases between. Per the germline V gene, CDR1 is SGHDN and CDR2 is FVKESK. The CDR3 runs to 12 residues. Here the CDR3 DNA reads TGTGCCAGCAGCCAACGGAACACTGAAGCTTTCTTT. It yields the protein CASSQRNTEAFF.

This rearrangement joins TRBV5-1 to TRBJ2-7, with 7 bases fitting TRBD1. CDR1 and CDR2 from the germline V gene are SGHRS and YFSETQ. Germline trimming cut 6 bases from V and 7 bases from J; bases unmatched to any gene: 10. The CDR3 length is 13 residues. The CDR3 spells CASNRDSPQEQYF. The CDR3 DNA reads TGCGCCAGCAACCGGGACAGTCCCCAGGAGCAGTACTTC.

The chain employs TRBV2 and TRBJ1-2; 8 bases are a match to TRBD1. Germline lookup yields CDR1 SNHLY and CDR2 FYNNEI. CDR3 size: 14 residues. With 3 bases clipped from V and 5 bases from J, the junction kept 5 bases outside the gene matches. CDR3 sequence (DNA): TGTGCCAGCAGTGACAGGGGGCATTTTTATGGCTACACCTTC. Translated: CASSDRGHFYGYTF.

The chain combines TRBV18 with TRBJ2-7, with 9 positions matching TRBD1. Germline V gives CDR1 KGHSH, CDR2 LQKENI. Trimming removed 3 bases from V and 0 bases from J; junction bases left unmatched: 3. The CDR3 consists of 15 residues. The CDR3 reads CASSPLGQGSYEQYF. CDR3 sequence (DNA): TGTGCCAGCTCACCTTTGGGACAGGGCTCCTACGAGCAGTACTTC.

A note on this clone: One end of the junction varies from germline; a read error may be responsible. This chain connects TRBV5-6 to TRBJ1-4, with TRBD1 as a possible D gene (6 bases). This CDR3 contains 12 residues. Germline values: CDR1 SGHDT, CDR2 YYEEEE. CDR3 in amino acids: CASSFFRGGIIF. The CDR3 nucleotides read TGTGCCAGCAGCTTTTTCAGGGGAGGGATAATTTTT.

This chain connects TRBV11-3 to TRBJ2-2, with a possible D match to TRBD2 (6 bases). The germline gives CDR1 SGHNT, CDR2 YENEEA. The CDR3 is 17 amino acids. V was pared by 3 bases and J by 4 bases, with 18 bases between. CDR3: CASSFKGSRRGTGELFF. The CDR3 DNA is TGTGCCAGCAGCTTTAAAGGGTCCCGGCGGGGCACCGGGGAGCTGTTTTTT.

This rearrangement joins TRBV19 to TRBJ2-3; possibly TRBD2 for D (6 bases). Deletions cut 7 bases from V and 10 bases from J, with 15 bases between. This CDR3 has 12 residues. The germline gives CDR1 LNHDA, CDR2 SQIVND (reference sequence). The CDR3 loop reads CASTDRGSPQYF. The CDR3 DNA reads as TGTGCCAGTACCGATCGGGGGTCCCCGCAGTATTTT.

The CDR3 coding sequence is TGTGCCAGCAGTTGGAACAGGGATTCACCCCTCCACTTT. Translation: CASSWNRDSPLHF. This rearrangement joins TRBV12-3 or TRBV12-4 to TRBJ1-6; D perhaps matches TRBD1 (6 bases). The CDR3 is made up of 13 amino acids. With 4 bases removed from V and 8 bases from J, the gap between germline ends came to 9 bases.

This chain links TRBV2 with TRBJ2-7; 8 nucleotides line up with TRBD2. The CDR3 length is 14 residues. The germline CDR1 and CDR2 sequences are SNHLY and FYNNEI. Unmatched junction bases numbered 8, after V lost 9 bases and J lost 1 base. CDR3 protein: CASRLAGTSYEQYF. The CDR3 nucleotides are TGTGCCAGTCGATTAGCGGGAACTTCCTACGAGCAGTACTTC. Looking up the rest from reference TRBV2 and TRBJ2-7 gives the full variable domain: EPEVTQTPSHQVTQMGQEVILRCVPISNHLYFYWYRQILGQKVEFLVSFYNNEISEKSEIFDDQFSVERPDGSNFTLKIRSTKLEDSAMYFCASRLAGTSYEQYFGPGTRLTVT.

The chain employs TRBV5-8 and TRBJ2-7; 11 positions match TRBD1. This CDR3 has 14 amino acids. Germline lookup yields CDR1 SGHTS and CDR2 YDEGEE. The junction had 5 bases not matched to a gene; V was cut back by 7 bases and J by 2 bases. CDR3 nucleotide sequence: TGTGCCAGCGCTCGGGACAGGGGGACCTACGAGCAGTACTTC. This gives the protein CASARDRGTYEQYF.

Of note for this clone: At one of its ends the junction is not consistent with the germline gene, which may arise from a read error. This sequence joins TRBV7-7 and TRBJ2-2; TRBD2 matches 9 bases. The CDR3 length is 16 residues. CDR1 SSHAT and CDR2 FNYEAQ come from the germline V gene (reference sequence). CDR3 amino acids: CASSPIAGANTGELFF. CDR3 sequence (DNA): TGTGCTAGCAGCCCCATAGCGGGAGCTAACACCGGGGAGCTGTTTTTT.